What follows are 18 T cell receptor beta chains derived from one specimen sequenced in a study of molecular identifiers for immune sequencing clone quantification (dated by TCRdb to the late 2010s). The library was produced with PCR. TCRdb lists the instrument as Illumina HiSeq 4000. The public reads were reprocessed in TCRdb via fastp at Q25 and MiXCR, keeping in-frame beta chains. Each record represents a unique CDR3 protein, reported with the most common genes and DNA among its rows. A total of 490,000 or so distinct CDR3 sequences appear in this sample, about 22% of them only once. The ten largest make up 0.65% to 0.95% of the sample. The material sequenced was naive CD8+ T cells from blood, with Jurkat cell RNA spiked in. The intended sense of this specimen's cell subset or site label: FACS-sorted CD8+CD4-CCR7+CD45RA+ naive T cells. The source of these receptors is a human donor in good health. Some libraries in this study had Jurkat cell RNA spiked in.

The chain recombines TRBV20-1 with TRBJ2-3, with 8 bases identical to TRBD2. Germline CDR1 DFQATT, CDR2 SNEGSKA (reference sequence). The V gene end was trimmed by 3 bases and the J gene end by 2 bases; junction bases not matched to a gene: 4. The CDR3 is made up of 14 amino acids. CDR3 nucleotide sequence: TGCAGTGCTAGCGGGGGGGTTGACACAGATACGCAGTATTTT. The encoded protein is CSASGGVDTDTQYF.

This chain joins TRBV9 and TRBJ2-1; 9 positions match TRBD2. The V and J ends lost 0 bases and 7 bases, in that order; junction bases with no gene match: 5. CDR1 is SGDLS and CDR2 is YYNGEE in the germline V gene. The CDR3 has 15 residues. CDR3 in amino acids: CASSVEGLALNEQFF. The DNA of the CDR3 is TGTGCCAGCAGCGTAGAGGGACTAGCTTTGAATGAGCAGTTCTTC.

This clonotype has ten or more counts. The chain recombines TRBV5-1 with TRBJ2-2; tentatively, D is TRBD1 (6 bases). CDR3 length equals 14 residues. Germline lookup yields CDR1 SGHRS and CDR2 YFSETQ. V was pared by 4 bases and J by 2 bases, with 9 bases between. The DNA of the CDR3 is TGCGCCAGCAGCCTGGACAGTAACACCGGGGAGCTGTTTTTT. Translation: CASSLDSNTGELFF.

This clonotype was seen many times. V and J are TRBV4-1 and TRBJ1-2; no reliable D call. Germline CDR1 is MGHRA and CDR2 is YSYEKL. Trimming took off 0 bases at V and 1 base at J, with 0 bases between the two ends. The CDR3 is 12 amino acids. The CDR3: CASSQDNYGYTF. DNA of the CDR3: TGCGCCAGCAGCCAAGATAACTATGGCTACACCTTC.

This clonotype was detected many times. The chain carries TRBV6-2 or TRBV6-3 and TRBJ1-5; TRBD1 matches at 9 bases. The CDR3 covers 14 residues. With 6 bases clipped from V and 7 bases from J, the junction kept 7 bases outside the gene matches. The germline CDR1 and CDR2 sequences are MNHEY and SVGEGT. CDR3 sequence: CASSRDRGGQPQHF. In nucleotides, the CDR3 is TGTGCCAGCAGCCGTGACAGGGGGGGCCAGCCCCAGCATTTT.

This clonotype showed up just a few times. The chain joins TRBV7-2 to TRBJ2-2; TRBD2 agrees at 9 bases. The CDR3 has 17 amino acids. CDR1 and CDR2 from the germline V gene are SGHTA and FQGNSA. V was pared by 6 bases and J by 5 bases, with 13 bases of the junction left unmatched. The CDR3 is CASRSVSGGLTTGELFF. CDR3 DNA sequence: TGTGCCAGCAGATCTGTTAGCGGGGGTTTAACTACCGGGGAGCTGTTTTTT.

This clonotype came up many times. V is TRBV6-2 or TRBV6-3 and J is TRBJ1-1; D is ambiguous. Per germline, CDR1 MNHEY and CDR2 SVGEGT. Trimming stripped 5 bases from V and 1 base from J, with 14 bases between. CDR3 length: 15 amino acids. The CDR3 is CASSPSQQGNTEAFF. The DNA for the CDR3 is TGTGCCAGCAGTCCCTCCCAGCAAGGGAACACTGAAGCTTTCTTT.

The rearrangement links TRBV12-3 or TRBV12-4 to TRBJ2-3; D gene ambiguous. The CDR3 loop spans 12 amino acids. The V gene lost 7 bases and the J gene lost 5 bases, with 10 bases spanning the gap. The CDR3 DNA sequence: TGTGCCAGCACCTTACTGGGAGATACGCAGTATTTT. Amino acid sequence: CASTLLGDTQYF.

This clonotype was counted once. A read error is possible here, since a much larger clone lies one base away. The rearrangement links TRBV7-2 to TRBJ2-5, with a weak D call TRBD2 (5 bases). Trimming removed 1 base from V and 1 base from J, with 13 bases in between. CDR1 and CDR2 from the germline V gene are SGHTA and FQGNSA. The CDR3 loop spans 16 amino acids. The CDR3 loop reads CASSLGAEPLQETQYF. The CDR3 region has the DNA TGTGCCAGCAGCTTAGGAGCGGAGCCACTCCAAGAGACCCAGTACTTC.

The chain carries TRBV5-6 and TRBJ2-1, with D maybe TRBD1 (5 bases). The ends were cut back, 0 bases at V and 6 bases at J, with 16 bases in the middle. CDR3 length equals 16 residues. The germline V gene has CDR1 SGHDT and CDR2 YYEEEE. CDR3 loop: CASSLDSGDSRNEQFF. CDR3 DNA sequence: TGTGCCAGCAGCTTGGATTCTGGAGACAGCCGCAATGAGCAGTTCTTC. The full variable domain, rest sourced from reference TRBV5-6 and TRBJ2-1, is DAGVTQSPTHLIKTRGQQVTLRCSPKSGHDTVSWYQQALGQGPQFIFQYYEEEERQRGNFPDRFSGHQFPNYSSELNVNALLLGDSALYLCASSLDSGDSRNEQFFGPGTRLTVL.

The V and J genes are TRBV4-3 and TRBJ1-2, with D maybe TRBD1 (5 bases). CDR1 LGHNA and CDR2 YSLEER come from the germline V gene. V lost 0 bases, J lost 5 bases, and 13 bases lay in between. This CDR3 is built from 15 residues. The CDR3 is CASSQDSPGNYGYTF. The CDR3 coding sequence is TGCGCCAGCAGCCAAGATTCCCCAGGGAATTATGGCTACACCTTC.

This clonotype was found a few times. V usage is TRBV24-1 and J usage is TRBJ2-1, with 9 bases aligning to TRBD2. J lost 9 bases, V lost 3 bases, and 11 bases had no gene match. Germline-derived CDR1 and CDR2 are KGHDR and SFDVKD. This CDR3 comprises 16 residues. CDR3 sequence reads: CATSDAVAGVIGEQFF. CDR3 nucleotide sequence: TGTGCCACCAGTGATGCGGTAGCGGGAGTTATAGGTGAGCAGTTCTTC.

To note about this clonotype: This could be a read error, since a much larger clone is one nucleotide away. The J gene is TRBJ2-2, the V gene TRBV7-9; D assignment may be TRBD1 or TRBD2 (5 bases each). The CDR3 sequence is 14 residues long. Germline V gene data show CDR1 as SEHNR and CDR2 as FQNEAQ (reference sequence). The CDR3 spells CASRLGTNTGELFF. The DNA of the CDR3 is TGTGCCAGCAGATTAGGGACCAACACCGGGGAGCTGTTTTTT. The whole variable domain, filled in from reference TRBV7-9 and TRBJ2-2, reads DTGVSQNPRHKITKRGQNVTFRCDPISEHNRLYWYRQTLGQGPEFLTYFQNEAQLEKSRLLSDRFSAERPKGSFSTLEIQRTEQGDSAMYLCASRLGTNTGELFFGEGSRLTVL.

As DNA, the CDR3 is TGTGCCATCAGGGCTGGGACAGGGGTCGACACTGAAGCTTTCTTT. Encoded protein: CAIRAGTGVDTEAFF. The V and J genes are TRBV10-3 and TRBJ1-1; 10 bases line up with TRBD1. The junction had 7 bases not matched to a gene; V was cut back by 6 bases and J by 3 bases. Germline V gives CDR1 ENHRY, CDR2 SYGVKD. This CDR3 comprises 15 residues.

This clonotype was observed a handful of times. This chain links TRBV25-1 with TRBJ1-4; possibly TRBD1 for D (6 bases). Germline V gene sequence: CDR1 MGHDK, CDR2 SYGVNS. The germline V and J ends were trimmed by 2 bases and 4 bases, with 14 bases remaining between them. The CDR3 contains 16 residues. CDR3 loop: CASSESGGYVNEKLFF. The DNA of the CDR3 is TGTGCCAGCAGTGAAAGCGGGGGCTATGTTAATGAAAAACTGTTTTTT.

The chain combines TRBV7-8 with TRBJ1-1; TRBD1 agrees at 7 bases. The germline gives CDR1 SGHVS, CDR2 FQNEAQ. V was clipped by 0 bases and J by 1 base; unmatched bases: 5. CDR3 size: 16 residues. The CDR3 here is CASSLAGTESNTEAFF. The CDR3 DNA is TGTGCCAGCAGCTTAGCTGGGACAGAGTCGAACACTGAAGCTTTCTTT. The full variable domain, rest sourced from reference TRBV7-8 and TRBJ1-1, is GAGVSQSPRYKVAKRGQDVALRCDPISGHVSLFWYQQALGQGPEFLTYFQNEAQLDKSGLPSDRFFAERPEGSVSTLKIQRTQQEDSAVYLCASSLAGTESNTEAFFGQGTRLTVV.

Ten or more counts support this clonotype. The V and J genes are TRBV6-5 and TRBJ2-3; TRBD2 agrees at 11 bases. The CDR3 totals 16 residues. Germline trimming cut 5 bases from V and 3 bases from J; bases unmatched to any gene: 7. CDR1 is MNHEY and CDR2 is SVGAGI in the germline V gene. Here the CDR3 reads CASSRLAGGVTDTQYF. In DNA form, the CDR3 reads TGTGCCAGCAGTCGTTTAGCGGGGGGGGTTACAGATACGCAGTATTTT.

This clonotype was seen only a few times. This chain uses TRBV11-2 with TRBJ2-1; D might be TRBD1 (7 bases). CDR3 size: 13 residues. V dropped 3 bases and J dropped 9 bases, with 12 bases sitting between them. Germline loops: CDR1 SGHAT, CDR2 FQNNGV. The CDR3 sequence: CASSFGQGGEQFF. The CDR3 DNA follows: TGTGCCAGCAGCTTTGGGCAGGGGGGTGAGCAGTTCTTC. Drawing the rest from reference TRBV11-2 and TRBJ2-1, the complete variable domain is EAGVAQSPRYKIIEKRQSVAFWCNPISGHATLYWYQQILGQGPKLLIQFQNNGVVDDSQLPKDRFSAERLKGVDSTLKIQPAKLEDSAVYLCASSFGQGGEQFFGPGTRLTVL.